Listed here are 3 T cell receptor beta chains from one sample, sequenced in a study of blood T cell repertoires in COVID-19. TCRdb's table, derived via immunoSEQ multiplex PCR, lists solely in-frame clones and lacks some. Here the sample spans some 270,000 clones, approximately 85% being singletons. Sample: peripheral blood. The receptors were sampled from a human donor with COVID-19, enrolled during active disease. The donor label of this sample is uncertain.

V gene TRBV15 combines with J gene TRBJ2-1; 13 bases line up with TRBD2. Losses at the gene ends were 3 bases for V and 8 bases for J; bases not matched to a gene: 7. The CDR3 totals 16 residues. CDR1 and CDR2 (germline): LNHNV, YYDKDF (reference sequence). CDR3 sequence (DNA): TGTGCCACCAGCAGCGACACTAGCGGGAGGGCCGATGAGCAGTTCTTC. It specifies CATSSDTSGRADEQFF. The whole variable domain, remainder taken from reference TRBV15 and TRBJ2-1, is DAMVIQNPRYQVTQFGKPVTLSCSQTLNHNVMYWYQQKSSQAPKLLFHYYDKDFNNEADTPDNFQSRRPNTSFCFLDIRSPGLGDTAMYLCATSSDTSGRADEQFFGPGTRLTVL.

The chain uses TRBV28 and TRBJ2-1; tentatively, D is TRBD1 (6 bases). Per the germline V gene, CDR1 is MDHEN and CDR2 is SYDVKM. The CDR3 is 12 residues long. Trimming shortened V by 4 bases and J by 9 bases, and 10 bases separated the two germline ends. This CDR3 reads CASSSTGTEQFF. CDR3 nucleotides: TGTGCCAGCAGTTCTACAGGGACTGAGCAGTTCTTC.

The chain joins TRBV5-1 to TRBJ1-4, with a possible D match to TRBD1 (6 bases). Trimming left V 2 bases short and J 4 bases short, with 18 bases between. This CDR3 spans 17 amino acids. Germline V gene lookup returns CDR1 SGHRS and CDR2 YFSETQ. The CDR3 is CASSFTRGQTDNEKLFF. The CDR3 region has the DNA TGCGCCAGCAGCTTTACCCGTGGACAGACAGATAATGAAAAACTGTTTTTT.